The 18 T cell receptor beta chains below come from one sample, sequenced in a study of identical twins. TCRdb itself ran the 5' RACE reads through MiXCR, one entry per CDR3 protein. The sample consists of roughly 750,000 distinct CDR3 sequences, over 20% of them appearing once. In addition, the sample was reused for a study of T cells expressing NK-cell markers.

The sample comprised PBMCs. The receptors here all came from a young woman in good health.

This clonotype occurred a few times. Here the CDR3 DNA reads TGTGCTAGTGGTCTCGAGCGGGGTGAAGCTTTCTTT. Its translation: CASGLERGEAFF. This chain links TRBV12-5 with TRBJ1-1; D is uncertain. Germline CDR1 LGHNT, CDR2 FRNRAP. Trimming took 5 bases from V and 7 from J, leaving 11 bases between them. The CDR3 has 12 residues. The entire variable domain, with the rest obtained from reference TRBV12-5 and TRBJ1-1, is as follows: DARVTQTPRHKVTEMGQEVTMRCQPILGHNTVFWYRQTMMQGLELLAYFRNRAPLDDSGMPKDRFSAEMPDATLATLKIQPSEPRDSAVYFCASGLERGEAFFGQGTRLTVV.

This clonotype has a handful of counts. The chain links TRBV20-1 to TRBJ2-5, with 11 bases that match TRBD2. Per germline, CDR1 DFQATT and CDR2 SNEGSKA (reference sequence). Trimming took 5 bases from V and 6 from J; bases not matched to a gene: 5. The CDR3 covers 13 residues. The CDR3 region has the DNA TGCAGTGCTGAATCTAGCGGGAGGCAGACCCAGTACTTC. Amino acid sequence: CSAESSGRQTQYF.

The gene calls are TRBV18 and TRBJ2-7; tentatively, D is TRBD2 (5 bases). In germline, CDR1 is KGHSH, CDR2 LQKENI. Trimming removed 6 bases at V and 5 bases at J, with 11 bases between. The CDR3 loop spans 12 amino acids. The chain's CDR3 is CASSFERNEQYF. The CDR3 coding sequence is TGTGCCAGCTCTTTCGAGCGGAACGAGCAGTACTTC.

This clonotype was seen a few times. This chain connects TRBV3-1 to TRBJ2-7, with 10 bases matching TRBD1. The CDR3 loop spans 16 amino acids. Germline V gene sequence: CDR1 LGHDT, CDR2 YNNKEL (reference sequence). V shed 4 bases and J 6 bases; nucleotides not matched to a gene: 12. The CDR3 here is CASSLWDRGEVGEQYF. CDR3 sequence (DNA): TGTGCCAGCAGCCTTTGGGACAGGGGAGAGGTCGGCGAGCAGTACTTC.

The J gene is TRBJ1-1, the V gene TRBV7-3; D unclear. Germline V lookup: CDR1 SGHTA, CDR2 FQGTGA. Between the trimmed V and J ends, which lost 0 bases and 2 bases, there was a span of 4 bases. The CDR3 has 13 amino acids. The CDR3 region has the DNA TGTGCCAGCAGCTTAACGGATAACACTGAAGCTTTCTTT. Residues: CASSLTDNTEAFF.

The CDR3 coding sequence is TGTGCCATCCAAGAGACTAGCGGGAGAGGTACGGTCGATGAGCAGTTCTTC. It is translated as CAIQETSGRGTVDEQFF. The genes are TRBV10-3 and TRBJ2-1, with TRBD2 identical over 12 bases. Trimming at V came to 8 bases and at J to 8 bases, leaving 16 bases not matched to a gene. The CDR3 has 17 residues. Germline CDR1 reads ENHRY; CDR2 reads SYGVKD.

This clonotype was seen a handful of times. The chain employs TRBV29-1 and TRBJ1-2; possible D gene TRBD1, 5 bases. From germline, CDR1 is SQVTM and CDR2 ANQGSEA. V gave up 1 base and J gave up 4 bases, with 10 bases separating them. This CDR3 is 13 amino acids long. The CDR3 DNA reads TGCAGCGTTGAAGGGGGGGAGAGCTATGGCTACACCTTC. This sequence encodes CSVEGGESYGYTF.

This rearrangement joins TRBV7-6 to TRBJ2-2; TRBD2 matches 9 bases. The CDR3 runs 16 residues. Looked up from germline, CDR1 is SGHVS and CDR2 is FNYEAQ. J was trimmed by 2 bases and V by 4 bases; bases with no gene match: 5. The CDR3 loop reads CASSSPTSGNTGELFF. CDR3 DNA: TGTGCCAGCAGCTCGCCGACTAGCGGAAACACCGGGGAGCTGTTTTTT.

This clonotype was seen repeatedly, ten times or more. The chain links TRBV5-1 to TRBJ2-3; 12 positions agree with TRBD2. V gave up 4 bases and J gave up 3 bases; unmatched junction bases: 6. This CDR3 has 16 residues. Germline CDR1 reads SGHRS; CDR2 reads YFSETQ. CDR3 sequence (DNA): TGCGCCAGCAGCATCGGGACTAGCGGGCTAACAGATACGCAGTATTTT. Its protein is CASSIGTSGLTDTQYF.

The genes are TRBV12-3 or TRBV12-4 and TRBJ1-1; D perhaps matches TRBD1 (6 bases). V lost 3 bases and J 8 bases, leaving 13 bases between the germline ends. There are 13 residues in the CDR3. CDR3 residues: CASSFVGQREAFF. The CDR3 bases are TGTGCCAGCAGTTTTGTCGGACAGCGAGAAGCTTTCTTT.

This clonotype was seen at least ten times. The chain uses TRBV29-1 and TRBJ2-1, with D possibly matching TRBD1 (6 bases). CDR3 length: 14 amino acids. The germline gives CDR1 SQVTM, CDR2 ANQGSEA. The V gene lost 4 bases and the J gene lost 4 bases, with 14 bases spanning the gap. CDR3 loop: CSVVLRTEYNEQFF. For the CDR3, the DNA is TGCAGCGTTGTTCTTAGGACAGAATACAATGAGCAGTTCTTC.

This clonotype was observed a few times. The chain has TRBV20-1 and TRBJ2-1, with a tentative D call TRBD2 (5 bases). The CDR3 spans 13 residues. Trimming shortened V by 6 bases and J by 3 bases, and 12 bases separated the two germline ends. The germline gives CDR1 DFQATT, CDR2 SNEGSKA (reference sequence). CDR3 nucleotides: TGCAGTGCCCCCCGGGGTTACTACAATGAGCAGTTCTTC. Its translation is CSAPRGYYNEQFF.

The chain's CDR3 is CSARGLGGELFF. CDR3 nucleotides: TGCAGTGCTAGAGGGCTGGGCGGGGAGCTGTTTTTT. The chain uses TRBV20-1 and TRBJ2-2; no clear D. The CDR3 covers 12 residues. Germline lookup yields CDR1 DFQATT and CDR2 SNEGSKA (reference sequence). Trimming cost V 1 base and J 7 bases, with 7 bases left between them.

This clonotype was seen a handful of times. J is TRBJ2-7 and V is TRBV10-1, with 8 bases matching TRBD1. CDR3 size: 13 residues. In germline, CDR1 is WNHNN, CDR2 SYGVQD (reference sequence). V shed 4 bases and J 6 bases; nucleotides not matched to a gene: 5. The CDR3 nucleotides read TGCGCCAGCAGTGTCGACAGGGGAGGCGAGCAGTACTTC. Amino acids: CASSVDRGGEQYF.

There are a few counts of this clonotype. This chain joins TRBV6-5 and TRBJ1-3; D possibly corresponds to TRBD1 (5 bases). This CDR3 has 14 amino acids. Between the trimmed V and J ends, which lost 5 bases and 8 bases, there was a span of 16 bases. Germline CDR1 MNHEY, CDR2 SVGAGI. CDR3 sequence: CASSPSVGGHTIYF. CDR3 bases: TGTGCCAGCAGTCCCTCGGTGGGGGGTCACACCATATATTTT.

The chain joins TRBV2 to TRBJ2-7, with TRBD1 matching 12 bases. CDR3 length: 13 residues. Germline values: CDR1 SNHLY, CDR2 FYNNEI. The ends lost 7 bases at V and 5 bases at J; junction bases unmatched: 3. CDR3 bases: TGTGCCAGCATAAGGGACAGGGGGCACGAGCAGTACTTC. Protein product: CASIRDRGHEQYF.

The chain's CDR3 is CAISDSRNGAGQFF. In DNA form, the CDR3 reads TGTGCCATCAGTGATTCAAGGAACGGGGCGGGGCAGTTCTTC. The chain couples TRBV10-3 to TRBJ2-1; D may match TRBD1 or TRBD2 (5 bases each). Trimming removed 3 bases from V and 12 bases from J, with 18 bases in between. This CDR3 contains 14 residues. CDR1 and CDR2 (germline): ENHRY, SYGVKD.

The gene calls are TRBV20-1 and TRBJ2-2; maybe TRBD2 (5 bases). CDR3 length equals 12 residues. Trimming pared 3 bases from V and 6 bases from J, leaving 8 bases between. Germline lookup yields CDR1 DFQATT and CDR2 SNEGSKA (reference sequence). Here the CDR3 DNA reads TGCAGTGCTAGGAGGGAGTCCGGGGAGCTGTTTTTT. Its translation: CSARRESGELFF.